This TCR beta chain was observed in a study of OX40 agonist ivuxolimab in advanced cancers. On the study more broadly: Patients were roughly 83% male with ages roughly 23 to 79, mean around 58.

Autoimmune disease history or systemic immunosuppression disqualified patients. The assay was immunoSEQ multiplex PCR, and TCRdb's table has in-frame clones only and misses some. The table records fewer than 70,000 clones, roughly 83% of them present only once. CDR3 length: 15 amino acids. Trimming took 0 bases from V and 2 from J; bases not matched to a gene: 4. Germline V CDR1 and CDR2: SGHRS, YFSETQ. This clonotype originated in an adult with an advanced solid tumor such as melanoma, head and neck, liver or kidney cancer. The sample in question was CD4+ or CD8+ T cells sorted from blood, obtained in a trial of the OX40 agonist ivuxolimab. This chain joins TRBV5-1 and TRBJ2-7; TRBD1 matches 8 bases. CDR3 sequence: CASSLGGTGAYEQYF. The CDR3 DNA sequence: TGCGCCAGCAGCTTGGGTGGGACAGGAGCCTACGAGCAGTACTTC. The full variable domain, completed using reference TRBV5-1 and TRBJ2-7, is KAGVTQTPRYLIKTRGQQVTLSCSPISGHRSVSWYQQTPGQGLQFLFEYFSETQRNKGNFPGRFSGRQFSNSRSEMNVSTLELGDSALYLCASSLGGTGAYEQYFGPGTRLTVT.